The sequence of this T cell receptor (beta chain) was determined in a study of healthy donors' naive CD4 and CD8 T cells. A linear amplification protocol produced the TCR libraries from around 500 ng of total RNA. MiXCR, run by TCRdb on the reads, gives a single entry per CDR3 protein. The sample includes about 180,000 distinct CDR3 sequences, about 70% of them seen just once. Germline values: CDR1 ENHRY, CDR2 SYGVKD. The CDR3 totals 15 residues. V lost 2 bases and J 1 base, leaving 9 bases between the germline ends. The source is a pool of human donors in good health; the sample pools cells from several healthy donors. V is TRBV10-3 and J is TRBJ1-3; D gene uncertain. The specimen sequenced was naive CD4+ and CD8+ T cells sorted from blood, pooled from several donors. The CDR3 is CAISERDISGNTIYF. CDR3 bases: TGTGCCATCAGTGAGAGAGACATTTCTGGAAACACCATATATTTT.